This TCR beta chain comes out of a study of T cells in localized non-small cell lung cancer. The CDR3 totals 15 residues. Unmatched junction bases numbered 14, after V lost 7 bases and J lost 9 bases. CDR1 is SGHAT, CDR2 FQNNGV, per germline. TCRdb's copy holds only in-frame clones and misses some; the assay was immunoSEQ multiplex PCR. Altogether under 35,000 clones are present, more than 85% being singletons, with the ten largest covering approximately 30%. Findings of the study overall: Compared with tumor, uninvolved adjacent lung displayed greater T cell clonality, ranking highest overall. Greater blood T cell density accompanied longer overall survival. The study detected a median approximately 50 of the top 100 tumor clones in adjacent lung. Heterogeneity within the tumor remains possible, as just one region underwent sequencing.

Worth noting for this clone: Its antigen is not known.

The TCR originated in a female donor over 55 with stage I lung adenocarcinoma. V gene TRBV11-2 combines with J gene TRBJ2-1; TRBD2 aligns across 8 bases. The specimen comprised peripheral blood, sampled before any cancer treatment. The CDR3 region has the DNA TGTGCCAGCACCACAGAGGCAGCGGGAGTAATTGAGCAGTTCTTC. This gives the protein CASTTEAAGVIEQFF.